Listed below are T cell receptor beta chains from one sample, sequenced in a study of molecular identifiers for immune sequencing clone quantification. In TCRdb, the PCR reads were re-called with MiXCR into one record per CDR3 protein. The repertoire holds under 650,000 distinct CDR3 sequences, just under 20% seen once, with roughly 0.9% in the top ten. Sequencing was performed on naive CD8+ T cells from blood, with Jurkat cell RNA spiked in. These receptor sequences come from a human donor in good health. Some libraries in this study had Jurkat cell RNA spiked in. Each CDR3 is given with its conserved first and last residue. A D gene is named only where the DNA matches it firmly. Clone size is given for some rows only: seen once, a few or many times, or a class if the clone is expanded.

clone size | D gene | J gene | V gene | CDR3 DNA | CDR3 protein
many | TRBD1 | TRBJ1-1 | TRBV11-2 | TGTGCCAGCAGCTCGTATCAGGGGGCTAGTGAAGCTTTCTTT | CASSSYQGASEAFF
many | TRBD2 | TRBJ2-1 | TRBV7-3 | TGTGCCAGCAGCTTATTTTATTCTAGCGGGGGAGACAATGAGCAGTTCTTC | CASSLFYSSGGDNEQFF
- | TRBD1 | TRBJ1-4 | TRBV28 | TGTGCCAGTAAAGGGGGCCTGAATGAAAAACTGTTTTTT | CASKGGLNEKLFF
many | - | TRBJ2-7 | TRBV5-1 | TGCGCCAGCAGCTCCGCCCTTTACGAGCAGTACTTC | CASSSALYEQYF
many | - | TRBJ1-2 | TRBV19 | TGTGCCAGTACGGCGTTTGATGTTGGCGGCTATGGCTACACCTTC | CASTAFDVGGYGYTF
many | - | TRBJ2-7 | TRBV5-1 | TGCGCCAGCAGCTTGATGGGATACGAGCAGTACTTC | CASSLMGYEQYF
few | TRBD1 | TRBJ2-7 | TRBV7-9 | TGTGCCAGCAGCTTATGGTCGTTCGGACAGGGACCCTCCTACGAGCAGTACTTC | CASSLWSFGQGPSYEQYF
many | TRBD1 | TRBJ2-7 | TRBV20-1 | TGCAGTGCTAGGGGCTACACGACAGGGCCCGAGCAGTACTTC | CSARGYTTGPEQYF
few | - | TRBJ2-7 | TRBV4-2 | TGTGCCAGCAGCCAAGATATACTGGAAGAGCAGTACTTC | CASSQDILEEQYF
many | - | TRBJ2-5 | TRBV11-2 | TGTGCCAGCAGCTTACACCGGGCCCAAGAGACCCAGTACTTC | CASSLHRAQETQYF
many | - | TRBJ2-7 | TRBV5-1 | TGCGCCAGCAGCAGAAGCGACGGGGTTCCCTGGGAGCAGTACTTC | CASSRSDGVPWEQYF
many | - | TRBJ1-1 | TRBV6-2/TRBV6-3 | TGTGCCAGCAGTTATGTGGGGATCAACACTGAAGCTTTCTTT | CASSYVGINTEAFF
once | - | TRBJ1-3 | TRBV4-3 | TGCGCCAGCAGCCAAGATCGTGGGGGCAGGCCTGGAGACACCATATATTTT | CASSQDRGGRPGDTIYF
few | TRBD1 | TRBJ1-1 | TRBV19 | TGTGCCAGTAGCAATCTCGGACAGGGGGACACTGAAGCTTTCTTT | CASSNLGQGDTEAFF
many | - | TRBJ2-7 | TRBV11-2 | TGTGCCAGCAGCCCCGGAGGGGGTTGGGAGCAGTACTTC | CASSPGGGWEQYF
- | - | TRBJ2-1 | TRBV27 | TGTGCCAGCAGTTATACGTACTCCTACAATGAGCAGTTCTTC | CASSYTYSYNEQFF
many | - | TRBJ1-4 | TRBV6-1 | TGTGCCAGTGGAGTCAACGGAAACCTGTTTTTT | CASGVNGNLFF
few | TRBD1 | TRBJ2-7 | TRBV6-2/TRBV6-3 | TGTGCCAGCAGTTGGGGACAGCCCTACGAGCAGTACTTC | CASSWGQPYEQYF
- | - | TRBJ2-7 | TRBV19 | TGTGCCAGTTCCTTCACACCAGCCTACGAGCAGTACTTC | CASSFTPAYEQYF
- | - | TRBJ2-3 | TRBV6-6 | TGTGCCAGCAGACCTACAGCGGACAGCACAGATACGCAGTATTTT | CASRPTADSTDTQYF
many | - | TRBJ2-4 | TRBV5-1 | TGCGCCAGCAGCTTAGGGCCAGGAACCTTAGCCAAAAACATTCAGTACTTC | CASSLGPGTLAKNIQYF
many | TRBD1 | TRBJ2-4 | TRBV6-2/TRBV6-3 | TGTGCCAGCAGTTTTGGGACAGACCAGTACTTC | CASSFGTDQYF
many | - | TRBJ2-7 | TRBV19 | TGTGCCAGTAGTATTTTCGCAGGGGATGTAGATAACGAGCAGTACTTC | CASSIFAGDVDNEQYF
many | - | TRBJ2-1 | TRBV30 | TGTGCCTGGAGTGTACTGCATGGGGTCGATGAGCAGTTCTTC | CAWSVLHGVDEQFF
many | - | TRBJ1-4 | TRBV15 | TGTGCCACCAGCAGAGATCGAAGTTATGGGCTTAATGAAAAACTGTTTTTT | CATSRDRSYGLNEKLFF
- | - | TRBJ2-3 | TRBV7-9 | TGTGCCAGCAGCTTAGTGTGGGGGACAGATACGCAGTATTTT | CASSLVWGTDTQYF
- | - | TRBJ2-7 | TRBV27 | TGTGCCAGTCAAGACGGACAAAACTACGAGCAGTACTTC | CASQDGQNYEQYF
few | TRBD2 | TRBJ2-7 | TRBV7-6 | TGTGCCAGCAGCTTAGGCCGGGAGGCAACCTACGAGCAGTACTTC | CASSLGREATYEQYF
many | - | TRBJ2-2 | TRBV12-3/TRBV12-4 | TGTGCCAGCAGTCCCCAACAACCGAACACCGGGGAGCTGTTTTTT | CASSPQQPNTGELFF
- | TRBD1 | TRBJ1-5 | TRBV18 | TGTGCCAGCTCCCCGACGGCAGGGGGACCTTATAGCAATCAGTCCCAGCATTTT | CASSPTAGGPYSNQSQHF
few | TRBD2 | TRBJ2-1 | TRBV5-6 | TGTGCCAGCAGCTTGCCTAGCGGGCACAATGAGCAGTTCTTC | CASSLPSGHNEQFF
many | TRBD1 | TRBJ1-1 | TRBV29-1 | TGCAGCGTTGAAGGGACAGGGGCCCTGGGAACTGAAGCTTTCTTT | CSVEGTGALGTEAFF
many | - | TRBJ1-1 | TRBV5-6 | TGTGCCAGCAGCTTGGAATGGGACACTGAAGCTTTCTTT | CASSLEWDTEAFF
many | - | TRBJ1-5 | TRBV28 | TGTGCCACTACGAGAACACCTAGCAATCAGCCCCAGCATTTT | CATTRTPSNQPQHF
many | - | TRBJ2-3 | TRBV13 | TGTGCCAGCAGCGGAGGGAATCTTAGCACAGATACGCAGTATTTT | CASSGGNLSTDTQYF
few | - | TRBJ2-5 | TRBV19 | TGTGCCAGTAGTATAGGTGTGTACCAAGAGACCCAGTACTTC | CASSIGVYQETQYF
many | - | TRBJ2-3 | TRBV5-1 | TGCGCCAGCAGCTTGGCCGTATCGGGAGACGGAGATACGCAGTATTTT | CASSLAVSGDGDTQYF
many | - | TRBJ2-2 | TRBV9 | TGTGCCAGCAGCGTAGCGGGCAGGCCCAGGAACACCGGGGAGCTGTTTTTT | CASSVAGRPRNTGELFF
many | - | TRBJ2-1 | TRBV25-1 | TGTGCCAGCACCCCGCAGTGGGCCCCTCCGTTCGGGGGTGAGCAGTTCTTC | CASTPQWAPPFGGEQFF